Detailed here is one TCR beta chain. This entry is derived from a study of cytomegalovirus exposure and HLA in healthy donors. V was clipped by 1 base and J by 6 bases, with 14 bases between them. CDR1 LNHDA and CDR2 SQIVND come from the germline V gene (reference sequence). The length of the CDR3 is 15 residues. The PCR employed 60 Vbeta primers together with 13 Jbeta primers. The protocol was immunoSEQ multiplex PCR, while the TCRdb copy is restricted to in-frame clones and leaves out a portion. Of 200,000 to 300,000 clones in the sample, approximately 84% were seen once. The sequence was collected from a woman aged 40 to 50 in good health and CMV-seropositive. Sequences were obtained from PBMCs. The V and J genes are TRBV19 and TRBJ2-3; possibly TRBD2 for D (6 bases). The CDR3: CASSIGGASPDTQYF. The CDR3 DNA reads TGTGCCAGTAGTATAGGCGGGGCCAGTCCGGATACGCAGTATTTT.